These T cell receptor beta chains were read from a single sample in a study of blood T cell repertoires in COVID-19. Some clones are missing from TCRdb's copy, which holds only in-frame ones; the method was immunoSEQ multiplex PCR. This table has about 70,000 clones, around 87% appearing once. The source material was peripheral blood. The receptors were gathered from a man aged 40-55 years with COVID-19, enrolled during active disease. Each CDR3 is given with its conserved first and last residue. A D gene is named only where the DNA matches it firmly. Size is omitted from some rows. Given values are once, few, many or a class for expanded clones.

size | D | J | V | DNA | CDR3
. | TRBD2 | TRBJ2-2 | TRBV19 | TGTGCCAGCGACTCCCAAAAACCGGGACTAGCGGGGGGTGCCGGGGAGCTGTTTTTT | CASDSQKPGLAGGAGELFF
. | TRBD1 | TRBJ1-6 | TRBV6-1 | TGTGCCAGCAGTGCGTACTCCGGGACAGGGGAATGGGCCCTCCACTTT | CASSAYSGTGEWALHF
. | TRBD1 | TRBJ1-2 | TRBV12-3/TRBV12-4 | TGTGCCAGCAGTTGGACAGGGGAAGGCTACACCTTC | CASSWTGEGYTF
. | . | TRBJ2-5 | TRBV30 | TGTGCCTGGAGTGGCCCTAGTGGGGAGACCCAGTACTTC | CAWSGPSGETQYF
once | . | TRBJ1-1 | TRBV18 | TGTGCCAGCTCACTCGGTGGAGGGGCGAACACTGAAGCTTTCTTT | CASSLGGGANTEAFF
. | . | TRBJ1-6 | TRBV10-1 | TGCGCCAGCAGTGAGTCAGCTGGACCCCTCCACTTT | CASSESAGPLHF
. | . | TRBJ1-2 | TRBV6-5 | TGTGCCAGCACCCGAGAGATTGAGGATGGCTACACCTTC | CASTREIEDGYTF
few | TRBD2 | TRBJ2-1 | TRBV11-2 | TGTGCCAGCAGTGTAGCGGGGAATAATGAGCAGTTCTTC | CASSVAGNNEQFF
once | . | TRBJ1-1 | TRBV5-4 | TGTGCCAGCAGCCGGGCCCCGCAGGGTTTCGGCACTGAAGCTTTCTTT | CASSRAPQGFGTEAFF
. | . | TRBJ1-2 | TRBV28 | TGTGCCAGCAGGGCGGGGGGGCGGTATGGCTACACCTTC | CASRAGGRYGYTF
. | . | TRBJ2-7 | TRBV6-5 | TGTGCCAGCAGGCGGGATGGCGAGCAGTACTTC | CASRRDGEQYF
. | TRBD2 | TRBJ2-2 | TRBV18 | TGTGCCAGCTCACCACCTAGCGGGGGAGTCGAGGAGCTGTTTTTT | CASSPPSGGVEELFF
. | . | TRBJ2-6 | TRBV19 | TGTGCCAGTAGACGCGGCCGGGTGGTGGGGGCCAACGTCCTGACTTTC | CASRRGRVVGANVLTF
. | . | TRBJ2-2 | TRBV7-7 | TGTGCCAGCAGCTTAGGGCAGGACACCGGGGAGCTGTTTTTT | CASSLGQDTGELFF
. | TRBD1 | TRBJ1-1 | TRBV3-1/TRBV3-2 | TGTGCCAGCAGCCAAGGAACAGGGGGTAGCACTGAAGCTTTCTTT | CASSQGTGGSTEAFF
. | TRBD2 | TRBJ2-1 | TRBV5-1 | TGCGCCAGCAGCTTAGGAGGAGCGGGGGGATGGAATGAGCAGTTCTTC | CASSLGGAGGWNEQFF
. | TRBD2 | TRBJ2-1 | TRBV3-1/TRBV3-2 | TGTGCCAGCAGCACGTCTCTAGCGGGGGACTACAATGAGCAGTTCTTC | CASSTSLAGDYNEQFF
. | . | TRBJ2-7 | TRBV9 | TGTGCCAGCAGCACCGGGGGGCGGCGGCTCGACGAGCAGTACTTC | CASSTGGRRLDEQYF
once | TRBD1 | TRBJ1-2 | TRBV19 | TGTGCCAGTAGTACTCTAAGGACAGGATTTAACTATGGCTACACCTTC | CASSTLRTGFNYGYTF
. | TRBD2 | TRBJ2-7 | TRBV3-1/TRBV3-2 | TGTGCCAGCAGCCAAGATACGGCGGGGGTCCGGGAGCAGTACTTC | CASSQDTAGVREQYF
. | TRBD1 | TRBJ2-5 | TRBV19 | TGTGCCAGTAGCCCAGGAAGGGGGCGAGAGACCCAGTACTTC | CASSPGRGRETQYF
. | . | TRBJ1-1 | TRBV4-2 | TGTGCCAGCAGCCAGGGTCTTTTAGGAGGGAACACTGAAGCTTTCTTT | CASSQGLLGGNTEAFF
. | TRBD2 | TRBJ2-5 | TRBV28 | TGTGCCAGCGCCACTAGCGGGGGTAGGGAGACCCAGTACTTC | CASATSGGRETQYF
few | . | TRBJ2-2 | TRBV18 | TGTGCCAGCTCACCACCGTCGGCAGGGAAGGCCGGGGAGCTGTTTTTT | CASSPPSAGKAGELFF
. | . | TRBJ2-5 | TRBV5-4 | TGTGCCAGCAGCTTAGACCGTCCGAGGGAGACCCAGTACTTC | CASSLDRPRETQYF
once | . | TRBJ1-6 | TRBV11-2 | TGTGCCAGCAGCCCCCGGGCCCAGGGTGGTAATTCACCCCTCCACTTT | CASSPRAQGGNSPLHF
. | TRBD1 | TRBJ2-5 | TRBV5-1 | TGCGCCAGCGGGCTCAGGGGACAGGGCTCGGAGACCCAGTACTTC | CASGLRGQGSETQYF
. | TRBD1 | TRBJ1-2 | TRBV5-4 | TGTGCCAGCAGCGGGAGAGGGACAGCAAACTATGGCTACACCTTC | CASSGRGTANYGYTF
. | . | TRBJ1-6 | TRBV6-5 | TGTGCCAGCACTAACCGAAATTCACCCCTCCACTTT | CASTNRNSPLHF
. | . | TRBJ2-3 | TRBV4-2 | TGTGCCAGCAGCCAAGAGACGGAAAGAGGAACCCGCACAGATACGCAGTATTTT | CASSQETERGTRTDTQYF
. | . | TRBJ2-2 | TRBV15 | TGTGCCACCAGCAGAGATGCGGCGGGGAGGACCGGGGAGCTGTTTTTT | CATSRDAAGRTGELFF
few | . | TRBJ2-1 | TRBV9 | TGTGCCAGCACCCCGGCTAGTCGCTACAATGAGCAGTTCTTC | CASTPASRYNEQFF
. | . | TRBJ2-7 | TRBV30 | TGTGCCTGGAGTGTAACTTCCTACGAGCAGTACTTC | CAWSVTSYEQYF
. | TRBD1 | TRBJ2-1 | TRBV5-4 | TGTGCCAGCAGCGGGAGCCCGGGACAGGGACACAATGAGCAGTTCTTC | CASSGSPGQGHNEQFF
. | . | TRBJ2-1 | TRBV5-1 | TGCGCCAGCAGTCTCCGGGACTACCCCCGAGGGGGGCAGTTCTTC | CASSLRDYPRGGQFF
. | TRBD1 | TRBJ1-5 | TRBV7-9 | TGTGCCAGCAGCGGGGACAGTGATCAGCCCCAGCATTTT | CASSGDSDQPQHF
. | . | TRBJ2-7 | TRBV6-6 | TGTGCCAGCGCTAAAGGACAGAATTCCTACGAGCAGTACTTC | CASAKGQNSYEQYF
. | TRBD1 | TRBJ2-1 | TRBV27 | TGTGCCAGCAGTTTACCGGACAGGGAGCAGTTCTTC | CASSLPDREQFF
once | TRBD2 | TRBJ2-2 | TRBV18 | TGTGCCAGCTCACCACCTAGCGGGGGGAACACCGGGGAGCTGTTTTTT | CASSPPSGGNTGELFF
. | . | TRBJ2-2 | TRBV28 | TGTGCCAGCAGTTTGTCAGGGGCAGGCACCGGGGAGCTGTTTTTT | CASSLSGAGTGELFF
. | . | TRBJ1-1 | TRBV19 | TGTGCCAGTAGTAGAACGGGGAACACTGAAGCTTTCTTT | CASSRTGNTEAFF
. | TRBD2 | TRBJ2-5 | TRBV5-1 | TGCGCCAGCAGCCTTAGCGGGGAAGAGACCCAGTACTTC | CASSLSGEETQYF
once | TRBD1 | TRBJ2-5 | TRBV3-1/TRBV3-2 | TGTGCCAGCAGCCACCGCAGGGGGCAGGTTGAGACCCAGTACTTC | CASSHRRGQVETQYF
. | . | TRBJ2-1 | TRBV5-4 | TGTGCCAGCAGCTTCGCCCAAAGCGCTAATGAGCAGTTCTTC | CASSFAQSANEQFF
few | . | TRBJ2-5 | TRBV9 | TGTGCCAGCAGCGTAGCTGTTCAAGAGACCCAGTACTTC | CASSVAVQETQYF
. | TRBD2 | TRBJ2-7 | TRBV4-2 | TGTGCCAGCAGCCAACCCTCGAGCGGGGGGGAATACGAGCAGTACTTC | CASSQPSSGGEYEQYF
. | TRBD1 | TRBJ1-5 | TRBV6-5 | TGTGCCAGCAGTTTTGACAGGGGCAATCAGCCCCAGCATTTT | CASSFDRGNQPQHF
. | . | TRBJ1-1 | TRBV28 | TGTGCCAGCAGCCTCTCGAACACTGAAGCTTTCTTT | CASSLSNTEAFF
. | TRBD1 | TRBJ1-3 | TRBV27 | TGTGCCAGCGCGGACAGGGGAAGAAACACCATATATTTT | CASADRGRNTIYF
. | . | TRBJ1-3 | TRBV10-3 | TGTGCCATCAGCTCTATTCAGGGGTCTGGAAACACCATATATTTT | CAISSIQGSGNTIYF
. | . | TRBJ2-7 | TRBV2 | TGTGCCAGCAGTGAAGCGCTTGTTCGCGGAATCGGCGAGCAGTACTTC | CASSEALVRGIGEQYF
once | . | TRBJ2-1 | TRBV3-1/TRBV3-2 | TGTGCCAGCAGCCTCCCTGGCGGGGTGTCCTACAATGAGCAGTTCTTC | CASSLPGGVSYNEQFF
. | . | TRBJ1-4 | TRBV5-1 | TGCGCCAGCGGCCGGGGGACTAATGAAAAACTGTTTTTT | CASGRGTNEKLFF
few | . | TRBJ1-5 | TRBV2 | TGTGCCAGCAGTATAGAGGGGGCCCAGCATTTT | CASSIEGAQHF
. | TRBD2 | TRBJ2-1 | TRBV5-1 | TGCGCCAGCAGCTTGGGTGTGGCTAGCGGATACAATGAGCAGTTCTTC | CASSLGVASGYNEQFF